This T cell receptor beta chain is drawn from a study of cytomegalovirus exposure and HLA in healthy donors. Study-level points and caveats: Trimming of TCR beta V- and J-genes showed a link, identified in a later analysis, to a missense DCLRE1C variant.

A few counts support this clone. Antigen unknown. This sample also contains other DNA sequences that code for the same CDR3. Deletions cut 5 bases from V and 1 base from J, with 5 bases between. This CDR3 comprises 12 residues. From germline, CDR1 is SNHLY and CDR2 FYNNEI. Primers: 60 Vbeta forward and 13 Jbeta reverse. Source study methods: A follow-up analysis tallied about 80 million unique TCR beta chains, roughly 10 million shared. Here immunoSEQ multiplex PCR was the method, and the copy in TCRdb shows in-frame clones only, minus some. The D gene and trimming were derived from the DNA, and the V and J assignments and clone size from that table. The top ten hold under 7.5% of the sample, which has some 130,000 clones, 75% to 90% seen once.

The chain couples TRBV2 to TRBJ2-5; D remains unclear. The sequenced sample was PBMCs. The TCR originated in a woman younger than 45 in good health and CMV-seropositive. As DNA, the CDR3 is TGTGCCAGCAGTTACTCCCAAGAGACCCAGTACTTC. It translates to CASSYSQETQYF.